What follows is one T cell receptor (beta chain) and its context. It lacks a known antigen. Qualities for individual bases were not recorded, and no much larger clone is one base off. Reading the label with the study, this specimen's time point is: pre-transplant. Unstimulated PBMCs, after thawing, were stained for CD3, CD4 and CD8 and then FACS-sorted into CD3+CD4+ and CD3+CD8+ populations. All 8 studied subjects were randomized to withdrawal of immunosuppression. The Qiagen DNeasy Blood and Tissue Kit was used for genomic DNA isolation. This sample was taken from a study of T cell clones after liver transplantation (dated by TCRdb to the late 2010s). Describing the broader study: ITN030ST, the source of the samples, was a randomized trial that attempted immunosuppression withdrawal within 2 years of liver transplantation. The subjects received no induction therapy and were kept on standard immunosuppression until randomization at 12-24 months post-transplant. The studied cohort comprised 8 liver transplant recipients, 3 classified as tolerant and 5 as non-tolerant. To count as tolerant, a recipient had to stay completely off immunosuppression for at least one year without liver enzymes climbing beyond twice the upper limit of normal. Third party-reactive TCRbeta sequences from pre-transplant MLRs were also identified as an antigen-independent comparator for donor-reactive sequences. Three of the eight recipients were HCV-positive; the others were transplanted for non-autoimmune, non-viral indications. Donor-reactive T cell clones were identified by TCRbeta sequencing after a pre-transplant mixed lymphocyte reaction and then tracked in post-transplant blood. Blood samples were collected pre-transplant, pre-randomization before withdrawal, and post-randomization after either full withdrawal or failed withdrawal.

The investigation overall reported the following: In most of the 8 subjects, regardless of tolerance or HCV status, circulating donor-reactive CD4 TCRbeta sequences dropped significantly post-transplant. Low numbers of available donor cells limited the measurable donor-reactive repertoire in a couple of subjects. Conclusions were preliminary, limited by small, heterogeneous patient numbers and non-standardized post-transplant time points. After accounting for repertoire turnover, donor-reactive detection was significantly reduced in 7 of 8 subjects for CD4 and 8 of 8 for CD8. Donor-reactive sequences declined more than third party-reactive ones, suggesting partial antigen-specific deletion unrelated to withdrawal success. Because no allograft tissue specimens were available, donor-reactive T cells may have migrated into the graft instead of being deleted.

High-throughput TCRbeta CDR3 sequencing of frozen genomic DNA was performed by immunoSEQ, with PCR amplification, mapping, bias correction and internal controls included. In the source study's methods: Productive rearrangements were retained, and unique TCRbeta sequences were defined by the CDR3 nucleotide sequence together with the V and J gene. A sequence counted as donor-reactive only if the sequence showed at least 5-fold expansion in CFSE-low cells compared with unstimulated pre-transplant cells and had a frequency of at least 0.01%. To ensure at least 90% detection power, minimum frequency thresholds were set for each subject based on that subject's lowest-template unstimulated sample. Repertoire turnover was measured by Jensen-Shannon divergence between the top 1000 TCRbeta sequences post- and pre-transplant. Changes in detection of donor-reactive sequences were assessed with two-sided Fisher's exact tests. This is the immuneACCESS table as TCRdb keeps it, with only in-frame sequences that have V and J called. A part of the clones is gone; compared with another copy, unresolved V genes explain less than half, and the rest is unexplained. D and trimming were read from the DNA, whereas the V and J calls and clone size are those reported in that table. Present in this sample are roughly 100,000 clones, around four fifths of which were seen just once. Together, the top ten hold about 0.89% of the sample.

This specimen consisted of CD4+ T cells from blood, obtained before liver transplant. This TCR derives from a human donor who received a liver transplant.

The DNA sequence reads TGTGCCAGCAGTGAAGCCAGGGGTAGCGGGGGGAAGACCCAGTACTTC. This gives the protein CASSEARGSGGKTQYF. The chain is assembled from TRBV6-1 and TRBJ2-5; 10 middle bases align to TRBD2. The germline V gene sets CDR1 to MNHNS and CDR2 to SASEGT. V trim: 0 bases; J trim: 6 bases; unmatched bases: 7. The CDR3 covers 16 residues, taking in both the cysteine and the phenylalanine. Only the CDR3 region is kept as DNA, spanning 48 bases read in frame from base 1.